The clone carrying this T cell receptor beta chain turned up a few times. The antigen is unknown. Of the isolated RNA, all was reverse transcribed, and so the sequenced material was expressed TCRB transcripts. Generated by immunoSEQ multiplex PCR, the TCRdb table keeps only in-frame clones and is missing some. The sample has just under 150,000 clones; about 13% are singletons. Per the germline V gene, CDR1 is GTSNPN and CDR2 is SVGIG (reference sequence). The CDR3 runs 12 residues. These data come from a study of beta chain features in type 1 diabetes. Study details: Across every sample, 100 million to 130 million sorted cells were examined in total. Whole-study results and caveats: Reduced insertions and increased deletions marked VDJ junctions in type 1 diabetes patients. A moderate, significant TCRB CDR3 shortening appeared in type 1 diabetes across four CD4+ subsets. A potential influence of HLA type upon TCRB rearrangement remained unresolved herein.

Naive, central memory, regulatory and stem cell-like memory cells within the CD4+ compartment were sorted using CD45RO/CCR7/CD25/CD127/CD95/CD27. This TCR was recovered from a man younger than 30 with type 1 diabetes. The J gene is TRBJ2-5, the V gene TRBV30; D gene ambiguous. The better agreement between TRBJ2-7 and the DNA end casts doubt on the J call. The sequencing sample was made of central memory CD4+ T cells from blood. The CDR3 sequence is CAWGPSSYEQYF. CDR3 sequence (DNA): TGTGCCTGGGGGCCGAGCTCCTACGAGCAGTACTTC.